A single sample gave rise to the 31 T cell receptor beta chains below, sequenced in a study of human T cells and chemical hapten exposure. Described time point: patch test 2, 6 weeks after DPC sensitization. Noted treatment: therapeutic diphenylcyclopropenone sensitization with weekly scalp DPC. TCRdb used MiXCR to reprocess the RACE reads, holding one entry per CDR3 protein. Of over 70,000 distinct CDR3 sequences listed, 8.5% were seen once; the top ten hold about 3%. Sequenced here: whole blood, sampled in connection with sensitization to the hapten diphenylcyclopropenone (DPC). The origin of the receptors is a woman aged 50 to 60 with alopecia areata. Some clones in this sample may be carry-over from other donors' samples.

This sequence joins TRBV9 and TRBJ2-6, with 10 bases matching TRBD2. Germline values: CDR1 SGDLS, CDR2 YYNGEE. The CDR3 length is 17 residues. With 1 base clipped from V and 4 bases from J, the junction kept 5 bases outside the gene matches. This CDR3 is CASSVSSGSSGANVLTF. The CDR3 bases are TGTGCCAGCAGCGTATCTAGCGGGAGTTCCGGGGCCAACGTCCTGACTTTC. Full variable domain (rest looked up from reference TRBV9 and TRBJ2-6): DSGVTQTPKHLITATGQRVTLRCSPRSGDLSVYWYQQSLDQGLQFLIQYYNGEERAKGNILERFSAQQFPDLHSELNLSSLELGDSALYFCASSVSSGSSGANVLTFGAGSRLTVL.

V usage is TRBV15 and J usage is TRBJ1-2, with a weak D call TRBD1 (5 bases). This CDR3 comprises 15 residues. The V end was cut by 5 bases, the J end by 6 bases, with 19 bases between. Germline V gives CDR1 LNHNV, CDR2 YYDKDF (reference sequence). Here the CDR3 DNA reads TGTGCCACCAGCTCCCGTAGCGGGGACGCCGATGGCTACACCTTC. It translates to CATSSRSGDADGYTF.

This rearrangement joins TRBV7-8 to TRBJ2-7; 13 nucleotides align to TRBD2. J lost 7 bases, V lost 5 bases, and 8 bases had no gene match. The CDR3 consists of 15 residues. Germline CDR1 reads SGHVS; CDR2 reads FQNEAQ. This CDR3 is CASSPRTSGGTEQYF. CDR3 nucleotide sequence: TGTGCCAGCAGCCCGAGGACTAGCGGGGGAACGGAGCAGTACTTC. Filled out from reference TRBV7-8 and TRBJ2-7, the complete variable domain reads GAGVSQSPRYKVAKRGQDVALRCDPISGHVSLFWYQQALGQGPEFLTYFQNEAQLDKSGLPSDRFFAERPEGSVSTLKIQRTQQEDSAVYLCASSPRTSGGTEQYFGPGTRLTVT.

This clonotype was seen repeatedly, ten times or more. The chain combines TRBV12-3 or TRBV12-4 with TRBJ1-1; D gene ambiguous. This CDR3 region has 13 residues. The V end lost 4 bases, the J end lost 4 bases, and 10 bases lay between the germline ends. The CDR3 DNA reads TGTGCCAGCAGTTATAGGTGGGCCACTGAAGCTTTCTTT. Translated, it gives CASSYRWATEAFF.

This clonotype was detected many times. This chain uses TRBV6-1 with TRBJ2-2; 9 bases are shared with TRBD2. The germline V gene has CDR1 MNHNS and CDR2 SASEGT. CDR3 length: 13 amino acids. The CDR3 is CHVAGASHGELFF. The CDR3 bases are TGTCACGTAGCGGGGGCCTCACACGGGGAGCTGTTTTTT.

In its sample, this clonotype was seen a few times. This chain links TRBV12-3 or TRBV12-4 with TRBJ1-2; maybe TRBD1 (5 bases). Between the trimmed V and J ends, which lost 1 base and 4 bases, there was a span of 13 bases. The CDR3 runs 15 residues. The CDR3 DNA follows: TGTGCCAGCAGTTTAGATGGGGCCGGATTCTATGGCTACACCTTC. Its translation: CASSLDGAGFYGYTF.

This clonotype was observed a single time. This chain joins TRBV10-2 and TRBJ1-5; D gene ambiguous. The CDR3 spans 15 residues. The V end lost 2 bases, the J end lost 2 bases, and 10 bases lay between the germline ends. Germline CDR1 and CDR2: WSHSY and SAAADI. The CDR3 nucleotides are TGCGCCAGCAGTGAGGGCGGGCACGGCAATCAGCCCCAGCATTTT. Its translation: CASSEGGHGNQPQHF.

This clonotype was observed at least ten times. This sequence joins TRBV29-1 and TRBJ1-6; D may be TRBD1 (5 bases). This CDR3 is built from 12 residues. V lost 4 bases and J 7 bases, leaving 8 bases between the germline ends. CDR1 is SQVTM and CDR2 is ANQGSEA in the germline V gene. The CDR3 bases are TGCAGCGTTGGGGAGGGGAATTCACCCCTCCACTTT. It codes for CSVGEGNSPLHF.

This clonotype has only a few counts. V and J are TRBV7-8 and TRBJ1-1; D is ambiguous. The germline CDR1 and CDR2 sequences are SGHVS and FQNEAQ. The CDR3 is 15 amino acids. V was trimmed by 5 bases and J by 4 bases, leaving 17 bases between them. This CDR3 reads CASSQGRFLGTEAFF. The CDR3 nucleotides read TGTGCCAGCAGCCAAGGGCGGTTCCTTGGCACTGAAGCTTTCTTT.

This clonotype was counted many times. V usage is TRBV11-3 and J usage is TRBJ1-5; TRBD1 might be the D (5 bases). V was trimmed by 1 base and J by 9 bases, leaving 22 bases between them. Looked up from germline, CDR1 is SGHNT and CDR2 is YENEEA. This CDR3 spans 17 amino acids. The CDR3 spells CASSLGGGSDIRRPQHF. The CDR3 coding sequence is TGTGCCAGCAGCTTAGGCGGGGGGTCCGATATTCGCCGGCCCCAGCATTTT.

V usage is TRBV28 and J usage is TRBJ2-6; D may correspond to TRBD1 or TRBD2 (7 bases each). Germline V lookup: CDR1 MDHEN, CDR2 SYDVKM. Trimming left V 5 bases short and J 1 base short, with 15 bases between. The CDR3 covers 17 residues. The CDR3 sequence: CASSLRQGGSGANVLTF. CDR3 coding DNA: TGTGCCAGCAGTCTCCGACAGGGAGGGTCTGGGGCCAACGTCCTGACTTTC.

This clonotype came up many times. The V and J genes are TRBV3-1 and TRBJ2-5; possibly TRBD1 for D (5 bases). The CDR3 is 13 residues long. Trimming removed 1 base from V and 3 bases from J, with 6 bases in between. The germline V gene encodes CDR1 LGHDT and CDR2 YNNKEL (reference sequence). This CDR3 reads CASSQGREETQYF. The DNA of the CDR3 is TGTGCCAGCAGCCAAGGCAGGGAAGAGACCCAGTACTTC.

This clonotype was seen more than once but under ten times. The CDR3 nucleotides are TGTGCCAGCGCCCGCTCGGGGGCCTACGAGCAGTACTTC. This codes for CASARSGAYEQYF. V and J are TRBV25-1 and TRBJ2-7; possibly TRBD2 for D (6 bases). This CDR3 contains 13 residues. With 8 bases removed from V and 2 bases from J, the gap between germline ends came to 13 bases. Germline CDR1 reads MGHDK; CDR2 reads SYGVNS.

This sequence joins TRBV5-6 and TRBJ2-3; no clear D. The CDR3 has 12 residues. Germline CDR1 SGHDT, CDR2 YYEEEE. Trimming took 0 bases from V and 4 from J, leaving 3 bases between them. In DNA form, the CDR3 reads TGTGCCAGCAGCTTGGCAGCAGATACGCAGTATTTT. Its translation: CASSLAADTQYF.

The sample holds a few counts of this clonotype. This CDR3 is CASSDLVGEQFF. CDR3 coding DNA: TGTGCCAGCAGTGATCTGGTCGGGGAGCAGTTCTTC. The V gene is TRBV6-1, the J gene TRBJ2-1; D is unclear. The CDR3 is 12 residues long. Trimming took off 3 bases at V and 10 bases at J, with 10 bases between the two ends. Germline-derived CDR1 and CDR2 are MNHNS and SASEGT.

V is TRBV19 and J is TRBJ2-5; D remains unclear. Deletions cut 6 bases from V and 5 bases from J, with 10 bases between. The length of the CDR3 is 12 residues. The germline gives CDR1 LNHDA, CDR2 SQIVND (reference sequence). CDR3: CASRQSGETQYF. The CDR3, as DNA: TGTGCCAGTAGGCAGTCCGGGGAGACCCAGTACTTC.

The rearrangement uses TRBV5-6 and TRBJ2-3; TRBD1 might be the D (5 bases). V was trimmed by 2 bases and J by 2 bases, leaving 12 bases between them. Germline loops: CDR1 SGHDT, CDR2 YYEEEE. CDR3 length: 15 amino acids. The DNA for the CDR3 is TGTGCCAGCAGCTTAATCAGGGCCTTCACAGATACGCAGTATTTT. This codes for CASSLIRAFTDTQYF.

This clonotype was seen at least ten times. The chain recombines TRBV7-6 with TRBJ2-3; TRBD2 aligns across 9 bases. Per germline, CDR1 SGHVS and CDR2 FNYEAQ. The CDR3 length is 16 residues. J gave up 2 bases and V 5 bases, and 8 bases lay outside the gene matches. The CDR3 sequence: CASSLLAGLNTDTQYF. DNA for the CDR3: TGTGCCAGCAGCCTACTAGCGGGCCTAAACACAGATACGCAGTATTTT.

The chain uses TRBV6-5 and TRBJ2-1; no clear D gene. This CDR3 comprises 13 residues. Germline CDR1 reads MNHEY; CDR2 reads SVGAGI. V was trimmed by 4 bases and J by 9 bases, leaving 13 bases between them. CDR3 in DNA: TGTGCCAGCAGTTGGCATCGCGGTGGTGAGCAGTTCTTC. Protein sequence: CASSWHRGGEQFF.

The chain joins TRBV5-1 to TRBJ2-2; 7 nucleotides align to TRBD1. The CDR3 is made up of 16 amino acids. Germline CDR1 and CDR2: SGHRS and YFSETQ. Trimming cost V 0 bases and J 4 bases; bases outside gene matches: 6. DNA of the CDR3: TGCGCCAGCAGCTTGGAACTGACAGGGACCACCGGGGAGCTGTTTTTT. The encoded protein is CASSLELTGTTGELFF.

This clonotype was recorded a few times. The V and J genes are TRBV4-1 and TRBJ2-7, with 9 positions matching TRBD1. The V gene's germline CDR1 is MGHRA and CDR2 YSYEKL. The ends lost 1 base at V and 6 bases at J; junction bases unmatched: 7. The CDR3 consists of 15 residues. The CDR3 nucleotides are TGCGCCAGCAGCCAAGGGGAACAGGGGGCGACCGAGCAGTACTTC. As protein: CASSQGEQGATEQYF.

This clonotype was counted only a few times. The DNA for the CDR3 is TGTGCCAGCAGCTTAGATTTCGCTATCCAGCAGTATTTT. Translation: CASSLDFAIQQYF. The chain couples TRBV11-2 to TRBJ2-3, with D unclear. CDR1 SGHAT and CDR2 FQNNGV come from the germline V gene. The CDR3 extends over 13 amino acids. The V end was cut by 0 bases, the J end by 11 bases, with 12 bases between.

The V call is TRBV30, the J call TRBJ1-2; D might be TRBD1 (5 bases). Germline V gene lookup returns CDR1 GTSNPN and CDR2 SVGIG (reference sequence). The CDR3 is 15 residues long. The V end was cut by 3 bases, the J end by 1 base, with 15 bases between. CDR3 DNA: TGTGCCTGGAGAGGAGGGACGGCCGTTAACTATGGCTACACCTTC. Protein: CAWRGGTAVNYGYTF.

This clonotype was seen at least ten times. The chain has TRBV29-1 and TRBJ1-1, with D perhaps TRBD1 (5 bases). The CDR3 totals 14 residues. With 1 base removed from V and 0 bases from J, the gap between germline ends came to 9 bases. Germline V lookup: CDR1 SQVTM, CDR2 ANQGSEA. The CDR3 nucleotides read TGCAGCGTTGAAGGGGACGCCCTGAACACTGAAGCTTTCTTT. Amino acid sequence: CSVEGDALNTEAFF.

The chain carries TRBV12-3 or TRBV12-4 and TRBJ1-1; TRBD1 might be the D (6 bases). V was trimmed by 6 bases and J by 10 bases, leaving 18 bases between them. The CDR3 is made up of 13 amino acids. The CDR3 region has the DNA TGTGCCAGCAGCCAAACAGGGTTTGAGGGAGCTTTCTTT. Amino acid sequence: CASSQTGFEGAFF.

This chain joins TRBV25-1 and TRBJ2-6, with D hard to call. Trimming shortened V by 6 bases and J by 5 bases, and 5 bases separated the two germline ends. In germline, CDR1 is MGHDK, CDR2 SYGVNS. The CDR3 has 12 amino acids. CDR3 protein: CASSRWANVLTF. The CDR3 DNA follows: TGTGCCAGCAGCCGCTGGGCCAACGTCCTGACTTTC.

This clonotype was counted ten times or more. The rearrangement links TRBV20-1 to TRBJ1-3; 7 nucleotides align to TRBD1. CDR3 length: 14 residues. The germline CDR1 and CDR2 sequences are DFQATT and SNEGSKA (reference sequence). V lost 4 bases to trimming and J lost 4 bases; unmatched junction nucleotides: 7. The CDR3 protein is CSANRRDRGNTIYF. CDR3 coding DNA: TGCAGTGCTAATCGTCGGGACAGAGGAAACACCATATATTTT.

This clonotype was seen more than once but under ten times. This rearrangement joins TRBV5-6 to TRBJ1-5; D possibly corresponds to TRBD1 (6 bases). This CDR3 spans 13 amino acids. The germline CDR1 and CDR2 sequences are SGHDT and YYEEEE. The V gene lost 0 bases and the J gene lost 5 bases, with 6 bases spanning the gap. The CDR3 nucleotides read TGTGCCAGCAGCTTGGGGACAGATCAGCCCCAGCATTTT. Translated: CASSLGTDQPQHF.

This chain joins TRBV6-1 and TRBJ2-7; D perhaps matches TRBD2 (7 bases). Trimming left V 6 bases short and J 3 bases short, with 12 bases between. The germline gives CDR1 MNHNS, CDR2 SASEGT. This CDR3 has 13 amino acids. In DNA, the CDR3 is TGTGCCAGCAGATACAGGGAGGGCTACGAGCAGTACTTC. It encodes CASRYREGYEQYF.

This clonotype was seen a handful of times. The V and J genes are TRBV24-1 and TRBJ2-5; 7 bases agree with TRBD1. Germline CDR1 and CDR2: KGHDR and SFDVKD. V shed 4 bases, J shed 1 base, and the junction held 8 bases outside the gene matches. CDR3 length: 16 amino acids. The DNA of the CDR3 is TGTGCCACCAGTGACCCCCGGACAGGTCGCCAAGAGACCCAGTACTTC. It encodes CATSDPRTGRQETQYF.

This clonotype appeared many times. The V call is TRBV3-1, the J call TRBJ2-2; no clear D gene. The V and J ends lost 1 base and 3 bases respectively, with 6 bases between them. Germline loops: CDR1 LGHDT, CDR2 YNNKEL (reference sequence). The CDR3 is 14 residues long. CDR3 amino acids: CASSQGPDTGELFF. DNA for the CDR3: TGTGCCAGCAGCCAAGGCCCCGACACCGGGGAGCTGTTTTTT.